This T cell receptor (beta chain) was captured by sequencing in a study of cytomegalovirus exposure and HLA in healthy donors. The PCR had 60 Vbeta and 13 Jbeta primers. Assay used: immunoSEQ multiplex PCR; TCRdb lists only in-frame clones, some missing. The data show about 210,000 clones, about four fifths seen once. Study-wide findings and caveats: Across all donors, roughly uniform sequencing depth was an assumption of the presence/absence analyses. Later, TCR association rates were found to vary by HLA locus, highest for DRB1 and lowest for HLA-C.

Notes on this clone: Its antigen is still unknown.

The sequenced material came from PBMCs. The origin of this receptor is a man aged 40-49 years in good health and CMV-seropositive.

CDR3 amino acids: CASSELAGTDTQYF. Written as DNA, the CDR3 is TGCGCCAGCAGTGAGCTAGCGGGAACAGATACGCAGTATTTT. The chain combines TRBV10-1 with TRBJ2-3; 9 bases align to TRBD2. J lost 3 bases, V lost 2 bases, and 0 bases had no gene match. Per germline, CDR1 WNHNN and CDR2 SYGVQD (reference sequence). There are 14 residues in the CDR3.